This T cell receptor beta chain was sequenced in a study of cytomegalovirus exposure and HLA in healthy donors. Study results and limitations: Being productive about 87% or about 30% of the time was typical of most TCR beta V segments in an earlier analysis. Donors belonging to an Asian-associated ancestry cluster reportedly showed fewer N-insertions in productive TCRs than the 666-donor mean, according to what a later analysis found. In all likelihood, a cluster of highly shared sequence variants was a sequencing artifact.

Germline CDR1 is GTSNPN and CDR2 is SVGIG (reference sequence). The CDR3 covers 14 residues. V was clipped by 2 bases and J by 4 bases; unmatched bases: 7. The study ran its PCR with 60 Vbeta and 13 Jbeta primers. Assay used: immunoSEQ multiplex PCR; TCRdb lists only in-frame clones, some missing. The sample consists of 95,000 to 110,000 clones, over 9% of them appearing once. In regard to this clone: Its antigen remains unknown. This likely comes from a read error, as the CDR3 has no conserved phenylalanine or tryptophan at its end.

V usage is TRBV30 and J usage is TRBJ1-2; 7 bases fit TRBD1. This TCR was recovered from a man aged 35-49 years in good health and CMV-seropositive. The sequenced sample consisted of PBMCs. The CDR3 sequence: CAWSTPGGFYGYTV. In DNA form, the CDR3 reads TGTGCCTGGAGTACTCCAGGGGGGTTCTATGGCTACACCGTC.